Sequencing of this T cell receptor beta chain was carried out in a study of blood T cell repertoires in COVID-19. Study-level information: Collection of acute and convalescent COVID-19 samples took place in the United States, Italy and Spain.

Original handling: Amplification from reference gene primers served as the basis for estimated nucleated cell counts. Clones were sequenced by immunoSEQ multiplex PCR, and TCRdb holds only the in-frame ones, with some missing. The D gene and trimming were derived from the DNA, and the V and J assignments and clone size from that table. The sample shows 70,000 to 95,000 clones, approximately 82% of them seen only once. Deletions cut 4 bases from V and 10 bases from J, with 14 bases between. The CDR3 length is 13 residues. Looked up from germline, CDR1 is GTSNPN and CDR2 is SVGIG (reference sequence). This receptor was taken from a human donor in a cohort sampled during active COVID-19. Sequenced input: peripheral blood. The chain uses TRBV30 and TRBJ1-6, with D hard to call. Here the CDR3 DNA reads TGTGCCTGGACCCAGGTAGGAAGGTCACCCCTCCACTTT. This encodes CAWTQVGRSPLHF.